One sample yielded the 22 T cell receptor beta chains listed below, sequenced in a study of shared clonotypes between healthy human individuals. Only in-frame clones appear in the TCRdb table, and some are missing; sequencing was by immunoSEQ multiplex PCR. The sample consists of some 900,000 clones, about three quarters of them appearing once. The sequenced sample was memory CD4+ T cells sorted from blood. The subset denotes: CD45RA-negative fraction. The source of these receptors is a man between 18 and 29 years old in good health.

The table lists this clone with a few counts. The chain has TRBV18 and TRBJ2-7; D not resolved. The V and J ends lost 4 bases and 2 bases respectively, with 3 bases between them. Looked up from germline, CDR1 is KGHSH and CDR2 is LQKENI. This CDR3 is 11 amino acids long. CDR3 coding DNA: TGTGCCAGCTCACTCGCCTACGAGCAGTACTTC. Translation: CASSLAYEQYF. Based on the CDR3 plus reference TRBV18 and TRBJ2-7, the full variable domain is NAGVMQNPRHLVRRRGQEARLRCSPMKGHSHVYWYRQLPEEGLKFMVYLQKENIIDESGMPKERFSAEFPKEGPSILRIQQVVRGDSAAYFCASSLAYEQYFGPGTRLTVT.

As for this clone: A far larger clone is a single base away, which makes a read error likely. The same CDR3 can be traced to other DNA sequences in this sample. The V gene is TRBV30, the J gene TRBJ1-1; D is ambiguous. Germline-derived CDR1 and CDR2 are GTSNPN and SVGIG (reference sequence). CDR3 length equals 12 residues. The V gene lost 0 bases and the J gene lost 8 bases, with 10 bases spanning the gap. CDR3 sequence reads: CAWSVTWLEAFF. Here the CDR3 DNA reads TGTGCCTGGAGTGTAACATGGCTCGAAGCTTTCTTT.

This rearrangement joins TRBV11-3 to TRBJ2-1; perhaps D is TRBD1 or TRBD2 (7 bases each). Trimming pared 1 base from V and 3 bases from J, leaving 16 bases between. Per the germline V gene, CDR1 is SGHNT and CDR2 is YENEEA. The CDR3 spans 17 residues. CDR3 region: CASSLGPRGGLYNEQFF. CDR3 DNA sequence: TGTGCCAGCAGCTTAGGACCCAGGGGGGGGCTCTACAATGAGCAGTTCTTC.

The chain carries TRBV30 and TRBJ1-6; 11 bases match TRBD1. From germline, CDR1 is GTSNPN and CDR2 SVGIG (reference sequence). The V segment lost 3 bases and the J segment 10 bases; nucleotides outside the gene matches: 5. The CDR3 is 14 residues long. DNA for the CDR3: TGTGCCTGGAGGGGACAGGGGGTGAGCTCACCCCTCCACTTT. It is translated as CAWRGQGVSSPLHF.

The chain couples TRBV7-2 to TRBJ2-7, with D possibly TRBD1 on 5 matching bases. Germline V gene data show CDR1 as SGHTA and CDR2 as FQGNSA. This CDR3 contains 12 residues. V was pared by 5 bases and J by 2 bases, with 7 bases between. The CDR3 is CASSQQAYEQYF. Written as DNA, the CDR3 is TGTGCCAGCAGCCAACAGGCCTACGAGCAGTACTTC.

The chain has TRBV5-8 and TRBJ1-2; D ambiguous. The germline V gene has CDR1 SGHTS and CDR2 YDEGEE. This CDR3 has 12 residues. Deletions cut 1 base from V and 4 bases from J, with 5 bases between. DNA for the CDR3: TGTGCCAGCAGCTTGAGAGGCTATGGCTACACCTTC. This translates into CASSLRGYGYTF.

In the case of this clone: The same CDR3 also results from other DNA sequences found in this sample. DNA for the CDR3: TGTGCCAGCAGGCCCGGGACAGGGGGTAACCAGCCCCAGCATTTT. It translates to CASRPGTGGNQPQHF. The chain carries TRBV27 and TRBJ1-5; TRBD1 aligns across 11 bases. The CDR3 loop spans 15 amino acids. Germline CDR1 and CDR2: MNHEY and SMNVEV (reference sequence). Trimming took 6 bases from V and 7 from J; bases not matched to a gene: 8.

The chain combines TRBV29-1 with TRBJ2-3, with 9 bases matching TRBD2. The J segment lost 5 bases and the V segment lost 3 bases, leaving 6 bases of the junction unmatched. CDR1 is SQVTM, CDR2 ANQGSEA, per germline. CDR3 length: 14 amino acids. The CDR3 sequence is CSVEPSGVVDTQYF. The CDR3 bases are TGCAGCGTTGAGCCTAGCGGGGTGGTAGATACGCAGTATTTT.

The chain recombines TRBV5-4 with TRBJ1-4; D not resolved. Germline lookup yields CDR1 SGHNT and CDR2 YYREEE (reference sequence). The V end lost 4 bases, the J end lost 6 bases, and 10 bases lay between the germline ends. CDR3 length: 13 residues. CDR3 residues: CASSTRSDEKLFF. As DNA, the CDR3 is TGTGCCAGCAGCACCCGCTCGGATGAAAAACTGTTTTTT.

V usage is TRBV7-9 and J usage is TRBJ1-3; D uncertain. The CDR3 has 17 amino acids. Germline V gene lookup returns CDR1 SEHNR and CDR2 FQNEAQ (reference sequence). Trimming removed 3 bases from V and 4 bases from J, with 19 bases in between. The CDR3 reads CASSFRGNARVGNTIYF. As DNA, the CDR3 is TGTGCCAGCAGCTTCCGAGGAAACGCTCGGGTCGGAAACACCATATATTTT.

This chain uses TRBV6-1 with TRBJ1-6, with D maybe TRBD1 (6 bases). The germline gives CDR1 MNHNS, CDR2 SASEGT. This CDR3 has 12 residues. Trimming shortened V by 8 bases and J by 14 bases, and 16 bases separated the two germline ends. The CDR3 nucleotides are TGTGCCAGCCGAAGACAGGCTGGAACCCTCCACTTT. Amino acid sequence: CASRRQAGTLHF.

This chain uses TRBV28 with TRBJ1-6, with D perhaps matching TRBD1 (5 bases). The CDR3 contains 16 residues. V gave up 5 bases and J gave up 5 bases, with 16 bases separating them. Germline values: CDR1 MDHEN, CDR2 SYDVKM. The CDR3 protein is CASSASGTANNSPLHF. As DNA, the CDR3 is TGTGCCAGCAGTGCCTCAGGGACGGCGAATAATTCACCCCTCCACTTT.

J is TRBJ2-1 and V is TRBV30, with TRBD2 matching 8 bases. The CDR3 runs to 15 residues. Germline assignment: CDR1 GTSNPN and CDR2 SVGIG (reference sequence). After removal of 0 bases from V and 12 bases from J, the junction contained 13 bases not matched to a gene. CDR3 sequence: CAWSVPGGLAGPQFF. CDR3 coding DNA: TGTGCCTGGAGTGTCCCCGGGGGGCTAGCGGGCCCGCAGTTCTTC. The full variable domain, its missing parts supplied by reference TRBV30 and TRBJ2-1, is SQTIHQWPATLVQPVGSPLSLECTVEGTSNPNLYWYRQAAGRGLQLLFYSVGIGQISSEVPQNLSASRPQDRQFILSSKKLLLSDSGFYLCAWSVPGGLAGPQFFGPGTRLTVL.

Comment on this clone: The identical CDR3 is also encoded by other nucleotide sequences in the sample. This chain links TRBV5-1 with TRBJ2-6, with D unclear. Germline CDR1 and CDR2: SGHRS and YFSETQ. This CDR3 is built from 15 residues. V was clipped by 1 base and J by 0 bases, with 5 bases between them. Here the CDR3 DNA reads TGCGCCAGCAGCTTGAGGCTCTCTGGGGCCAACGTCCTGACTTTC. It translates to CASSLRLSGANVLTF.

The sample holds many counts of this clone. Other DNA variants within this sample encode the same CDR3. V usage is TRBV7-2 and J usage is TRBJ2-5; a possible D gene is TRBD2 (6 bases). The CDR3 runs 15 residues. The germline gives CDR1 SGHTA, CDR2 FQGNSA. V was pared by 5 bases and J by 5 bases, with 18 bases between. The CDR3 sequence is CASSAGLPGGETQYF. The CDR3 DNA follows: TGTGCCAGCAGCGCGGGTCTCCCTGGGGGGGAGACCCAGTACTTC.

The chain joins TRBV6-1 to TRBJ1-3; perhaps TRBD1 as D (5 bases). CDR1 is MNHNS and CDR2 is SASEGT in the germline V gene. Trimming cost V 9 bases and J 4 bases, with 16 bases left between them. The CDR3 runs 14 residues. CDR3 residues: CASIPGSRGNTIYF. The CDR3 DNA sequence: TGTGCCAGTATACCAGGGTCTCGCGGAAACACCATATATTTT.

The chain has TRBV10-2 and TRBJ2-7; TRBD2 matches 7 bases. V lost 8 bases to trimming and J lost 6 bases; unmatched junction nucleotides: 7. Germline V gene data show CDR1 as WSHSY and CDR2 as SAAADI. There are 12 residues in the CDR3. The CDR3 DNA is TGCGCCAGCGGGAGGGCGTCAGGCGAGCAGTACTTC. The encoded protein is CASGRASGEQYF.

This clone was recorded once. This sequence joins TRBV10-1 and TRBJ1-5; possible D gene TRBD1, 5 bases. This CDR3 region has 16 residues. Germline CDR1 reads WNHNN; CDR2 reads SYGVQD (reference sequence). V lost 7 bases and J lost 2, with 18 bases in between. The CDR3 DNA reads TGCGCCAGCATTCCCCTCGGCGGGGGTCGCAATCAGCCCCAGCATTTT. Translated: CASIPLGGGRNQPQHF.

This chain connects TRBV4-3 to TRBJ1-4; D remains ambiguous. V was cut by 0 bases and J by 7 bases, with 6 bases left in between. CDR3 length: 13 residues. Germline values: CDR1 LGHNA, CDR2 YSLEER. CDR3 DNA: TGCGCCAGCAGCCAAGATAAGGGTGAAAAACTGTTTTTT. Its protein is CASSQDKGEKLFF.

CDR3 sequence reads: CASSAVLSTDTQYF. CDR3 DNA: TGTGCCAGCAGCGCGGTCCTAAGCACAGATACGCAGTATTTT. This chain links TRBV7-9 with TRBJ2-3; D not resolved. Germline lookup yields CDR1 SEHNR and CDR2 FQNEAQ (reference sequence). The germline V and J ends were trimmed by 5 bases and 0 bases, with 9 bases remaining between them. The CDR3 totals 14 residues.

The rearrangement uses TRBV5-1 and TRBJ2-5; no clear D. There are 13 residues in the CDR3. Trimming took off 0 bases at V and 3 bases at J, with 6 bases between the two ends. The germline gives CDR1 SGHRS, CDR2 YFSETQ. The CDR3 bases are TGCGCCAGCAGCTTGGAGCCGGAAGAGACCCAGTACTTC. Translated: CASSLEPEETQYF.

The V gene is TRBV18, the J gene TRBJ2-7, with TRBD2 as a possible D gene (6 bases). From germline, CDR1 is KGHSH and CDR2 LQKENI. The V and J ends lost 6 bases and 5 bases respectively, with 14 bases between them. This CDR3 spans 13 amino acids. The DNA of the CDR3 is TGTGCCAGCTCCGGACGGGGACTGGACGAGCAGTACTTC. Protein product: CASSGRGLDEQYF.